This note documents a single T cell receptor (beta chain) sequence. It has no known antigen specificity. Base qualities are not recorded, but no much larger clone differs from it by a single base. This entry comes from a study of blood T cell repertoires in COVID-19 (dated by TCRdb to about 2020). Some background on the complete study: The collaborator samples originated in the United States, Italy and Spain and spanned the acute and convalescent phases of COVID-19. The material from the prospective study consisted of cDNA or gDNA derived from T cells, B-cell-depleted T cells, or PBMCs. Subjects who had been exposed to COVID-19, were actively infected with it, or had recovered from it provided the deeply sampled blood TCRbeta repertoires that made up the dataset. The repertoires were released in a freely available public database intended as a resource for research on the immune response to SARS-CoV-2. The samples were drawn from the first 160 participants of the ongoing ImmuneRACE study and from over 950 subjects provided by 6 global collaborators. Nearly every sample came with metadata listing a de-identified subject ID, COVID-19 status, age in years and sex. Where available, HLA class I and class II types were taken from metadata supplied by the sample provider and were not determined by assay-based typing.

Findings and caveats that apply to the study as a whole: The quantity of clinical and demographic metadata differed by source and by participant and was supplied without curation.

In the prospective study, participants were 18 to 89 years old, resided in 20 to 30 geographic areas of the United States, and were enrolled through a virtual design. In the prospective study, participants were assigned to cohorts based on the clinical history participants reported in a screening survey and a study questionnaire. ImmuneRACE Cohort 3 recovered participants were defined by two consecutive negative NP/OP PCR tests, healthcare professional clearance, or symptom resolution. In the prospective study, mobile phlebotomists collected whole blood, serum and a nasopharyngeal or oropharyngeal swab from each participant. Participants in the prospective study had the option to provide additional blood draws and questionnaires over a 2-month period. Prospective study blood samples were shipped either frozen or at room temperature before DNA extraction. The CDR3, cysteine through phenylalanine, is 20 amino acids long. The kept DNA is CDR3 alone, 60 bases in frame from the first base.

The immunoSEQ Assay, a bias-controlled multiplex PCR, was used to amplify TCRbeta CDR3 regions from genomic DNA. Processing in the source paper ran as follows. Within the assay, amplification of reference gene primers was used to estimate how many nucleated cells each sample contained. To quantify the absolute abundance of each unique TCRbeta CDR3 rearrangement, sequence reads were collapsed and filtered. Productive Simpson clonality was computed per sample as the square root of Simpson's diversity index over productive rearrangements. TCRdb's version of the immuneACCESS table is confined to in-frame rearrangements and falls short of the full clone set. An unresolved V gene accounts for under half of the shortfall where checked; the remainder is of unknown origin. The DNA was the basis for D and trimming; V, J and clone size are from that table. This sample comprises under 200,000 clones, roughly 90% of them detected only once. The ten largest clones represent around 7% of the sample.

Here the chain combines TRBV12-1 and TRBJ2-6; the DNA was not used to check the table's D call, TRBD1. TRBV12-1 is tagged as a pseudogene. This receptor was identified in a woman in her forties or fifties who had recovered from COVID-19. The source material was PBMCs or T cells enriched from blood (not recorded which). For the CDR3, the sequence is CASSKPQGKEVCSGANVLTF. The sequence in DNA is TGTGCCAGCAGCAAACCACAGGGCAAAGAGGTATGTAGTGGGGCCAACGTCCTGACTTTC.